Below, one TCR beta chain is given with its context. The specificity of this receptor is unknown. No clone much larger than this one lies a single base away; base qualities are absent. TCRbeta CDR3 regions were amplified from genomic DNA using the immunoSEQ Assay, a bias-controlled multiplex PCR. In the source study's methods: Nucleated cell counts per sample were estimated from amplification of reference gene primers within the assay. Sequence reads were collapsed and filtered to measure the absolute abundance of every unique TCRbeta CDR3 rearrangement. For each sample, productive Simpson clonality was calculated as the square root of Simpson's diversity index over productive rearrangements. TCRdb took over this immuneACCESS table, retaining in-frame rearrangements with V and J assigned. Such tables are incomplete; in checked studies, under half of the missing clones stem from an unresolved V gene, and the remainder is unexplained. V, J and clone size were drawn from that table, and D and trimming were deduced from the DNA. Here the sample has around 13,000 clones; about nine tenths occur a single time. The ten largest account for just under 30% of the sample.

Collaborating institutions collected whole blood in K2EDTA tubes following their own protocols. Collaborator samples were shipped for TCRbeta analysis as frozen whole blood, isolated PBMCs, or DNA extracted from either sample type. These data originate in a study of blood T cell repertoires in COVID-19 (dated by TCRdb to about 2020). As for the study more broadly: The collaborator samples originated in the United States, Italy and Spain and spanned the acute and convalescent phases of COVID-19. The repertoires were released in a freely available public database intended as a resource for research on the immune response to SARS-CoV-2. Nearly every sample came with metadata listing a de-identified subject ID, COVID-19 status, age in years and sex. Where available, HLA class I and class II types were obtained from metadata supplied by the sample provider rather than from assay-based typing. Samples were obtained from the ongoing ImmuneRACE study (first 160 participants) and from over 1,000 subjects provided by 6 global collaborators. The prospective study material was composed of cDNA or gDNA derived from T cells, B-cell-depleted T cells, or PBMCs. Deeply sampled blood TCRbeta repertoires from subjects exposed to, actively infected with, or recovered from COVID-19 were included in the dataset. What the authors observed across the whole study: The quantity of clinical and demographic metadata differed by source and by participant and was supplied without curation.

The CDR1 and CDR2 encoded by the germline V gene (reference sequence) are LGHDT and YNNKEL. Compared with germline, V lacks 5 bases and J lacks 5 bases; bases without a gene match: 6. Reading from cysteine to phenylalanine, the CDR3 counts 15 amino acids. The CDR3 DNA has 45 bases and is translated from base 1. This sequence originates from a human donor in a cohort sampled during active COVID-19. Source material: peripheral blood. The V gene is TRBV3-1 (or the pseudogene TRBV3-2) and the J gene is TRBJ2-3, and 11 junction bases match TRBD2. CDR3 loop: CASSLLAGVQDTQYF. The base sequence is TGTGCCAGCAGCTTACTAGCGGGAGTGCAAGATACGCAGTATTTT.